This T cell receptor beta chain stems from a study of PD-1 blockade in mismatch repair-deficient tumors. Some clones are missing from TCRdb's copy, which holds only in-frame ones; the method was immunoSEQ multiplex PCR. The sample comprises over 13,000 clones, 70% to 90% of which are singletons, and around 10% rests with the top ten. Points on this clone: Its antigen is unknown.

This sample's time point: identical approximately 11-day culture without peptide (control). The CDR3 consists of 13 residues. Germline V CDR1 and CDR2: SGHRS, YFSETQ. The junction had 3 bases not matched to a gene; V was cut back by 3 bases and J by 5 bases. This sequence was found in an adult with mismatch repair-deficient cancer. Specimen: cells cultured in vitro, collected from a patient treated with pembrolizumab. The chain carries TRBV5-1 and TRBJ2-5, with 8 bases matching TRBD1. CDR3 bases: TGCGCCAGCAGCTCAACAGGGGGGGAGACCCAGTACTTC. It is translated as CASSSTGGETQYF. The full variable domain, its missing parts supplied by reference TRBV5-1 and TRBJ2-5, is KAGVTQTPRYLIKTRGQQVTLSCSPISGHRSVSWYQQTPGQGLQFLFEYFSETQRNKGNFPGRFSGRQFSNSRSEMNVSTLELGDSALYLCASSSTGGETQYFGPGTRLLVL.